The clone carrying this TCR beta chain was found a few times. As yet, its antigen is unknown. V lost 1 base and J 14 bases, leaving 10 bases between the germline ends. Germline V gene lookup returns CDR1 SNHLY and CDR2 FYNNEI. The CDR3 contains 11 residues. These data belong to a study of blood T cells in healthy people across ages. Study-wide points: Donors of long life had a larger count of naive CD4+ cells and greater diversity than aged donors.

Together with a sample-barcoded 5' primer, a J-beta primer mix was included in a second PCR lasting roughly 6 to 12 cycles. TCRdb passed the 5' RACE reads through MiXCR, listing each CDR3 protein once. The sample has hundreds of thousands of distinct CDR3 sequences, under 50% seen once. This TCR was recovered from a man aged 30-40 years in good health. This chain connects TRBV2 to TRBJ2-3; D gene unclear. Sequencing input: blood. The CDR3 protein is CASSEGGTGYF. The CDR3 nucleotides are TGTGCCAGCAGTGAAGGCGGTACGGGGTATTTT.